This T cell receptor (beta chain) was captured in a study of blood T cell repertoires in COVID-19. The overall study: Samples of COVID-19 (acute and convalescent) were obtained from the United States, Italy and Spain. In each case, the material was cDNA or gDNA derived from T cells, B-cell-depleted T cells, or PBMCs.

The authors' processing: Amplified reference gene primers provided the basis for estimating nucleated cell counts. Clones were read by immunoSEQ multiplex PCR, and TCRdb kept only the in-frame ones, dropping some. The DNA gave D and trimming, while V, J and clone size come from that table. The sample carries around 220,000 clones, roughly 80% recorded once. The CDR3 totals 14 residues. V lost 1 base, J lost 2 bases, and 9 bases lay in between. From germline, CDR1 is SGHAT and CDR2 FQNNGV. The receptor was derived from a woman at least 80 years old with acute or convalescent COVID-19. The gene calls are TRBV11-2 and TRBJ2-7; TRBD2 might be the D (7 bases). Material: peripheral blood. Here the CDR3 reads CASSLAGGPYEQYF. CDR3 DNA: TGTGCCAGCAGCTTAGCGGGGGGCCCCTACGAGCAGTACTTC.